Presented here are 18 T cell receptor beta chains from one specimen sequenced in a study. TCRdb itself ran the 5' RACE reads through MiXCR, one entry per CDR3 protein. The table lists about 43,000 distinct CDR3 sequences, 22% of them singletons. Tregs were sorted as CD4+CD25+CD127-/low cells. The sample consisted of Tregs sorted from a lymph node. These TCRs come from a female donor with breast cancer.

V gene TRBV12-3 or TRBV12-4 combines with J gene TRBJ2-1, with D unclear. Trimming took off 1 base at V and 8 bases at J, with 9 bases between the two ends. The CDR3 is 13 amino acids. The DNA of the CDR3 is TGTGCCAGCAGTTTAGGCCAGCGTGATGAGCAGTTCTTC. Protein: CASSLGQRDEQFF.

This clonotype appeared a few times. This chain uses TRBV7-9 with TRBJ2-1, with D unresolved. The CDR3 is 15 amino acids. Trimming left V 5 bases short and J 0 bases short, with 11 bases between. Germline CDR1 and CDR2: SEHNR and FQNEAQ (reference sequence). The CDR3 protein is CASSPGRSSYNEQFF. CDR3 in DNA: TGTGCCAGCAGCCCCGGGCGGAGCTCCTACAATGAGCAGTTCTTC.

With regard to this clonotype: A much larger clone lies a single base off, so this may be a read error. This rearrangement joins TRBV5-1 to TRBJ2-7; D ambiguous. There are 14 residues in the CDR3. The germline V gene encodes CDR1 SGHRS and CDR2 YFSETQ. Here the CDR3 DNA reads TGCGCCAGCAGCTTGGCTACAATGCGCTACGAGCAGCACTTC. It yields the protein CASSLATMRYEQHF.

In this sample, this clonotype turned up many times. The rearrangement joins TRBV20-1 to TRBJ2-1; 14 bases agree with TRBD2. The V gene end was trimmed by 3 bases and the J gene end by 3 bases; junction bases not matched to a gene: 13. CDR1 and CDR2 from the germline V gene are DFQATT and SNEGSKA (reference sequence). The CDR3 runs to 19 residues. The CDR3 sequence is CSASDPGLAGEDDYNEQFF. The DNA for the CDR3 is TGCAGTGCTAGCGACCCGGGACTAGCGGGAGAGGATGACTACAATGAGCAGTTCTTC.

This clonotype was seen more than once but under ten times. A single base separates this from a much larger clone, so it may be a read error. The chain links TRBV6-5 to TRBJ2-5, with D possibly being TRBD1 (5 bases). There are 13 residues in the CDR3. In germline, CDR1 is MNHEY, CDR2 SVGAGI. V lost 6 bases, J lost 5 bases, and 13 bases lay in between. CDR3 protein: CASSIGVHETQYF. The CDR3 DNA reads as TGTGCCAGCAGCATAGGGGTCCATGAGACCCAGTACTTC.

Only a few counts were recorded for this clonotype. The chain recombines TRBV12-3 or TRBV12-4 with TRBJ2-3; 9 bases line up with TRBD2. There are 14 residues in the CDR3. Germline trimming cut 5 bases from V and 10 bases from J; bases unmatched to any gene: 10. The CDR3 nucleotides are TGTGCCAGCAGTCAGGGGACTAGCTTGGATGCGCAGTATTTT. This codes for CASSQGTSLDAQYF.

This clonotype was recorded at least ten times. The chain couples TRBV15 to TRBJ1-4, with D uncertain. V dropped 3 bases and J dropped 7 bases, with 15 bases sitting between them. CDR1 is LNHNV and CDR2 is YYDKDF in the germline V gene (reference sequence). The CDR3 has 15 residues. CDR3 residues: CATSSVLGIGEKLFF. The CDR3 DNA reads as TGTGCCACCAGCAGCGTGTTAGGGATAGGTGAAAAACTGTTTTTT.

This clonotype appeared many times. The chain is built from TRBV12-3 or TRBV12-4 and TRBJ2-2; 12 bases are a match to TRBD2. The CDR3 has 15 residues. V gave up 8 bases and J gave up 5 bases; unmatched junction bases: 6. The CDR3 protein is CASGTSGRHTGELFF. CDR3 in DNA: TGTGCCAGCGGAACTAGCGGGAGGCATACCGGGGAGCTGTTTTTT.

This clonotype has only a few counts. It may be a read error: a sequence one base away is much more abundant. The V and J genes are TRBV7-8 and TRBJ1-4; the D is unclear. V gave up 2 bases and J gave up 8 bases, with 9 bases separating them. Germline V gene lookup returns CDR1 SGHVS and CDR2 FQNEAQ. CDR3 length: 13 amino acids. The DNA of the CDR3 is TGTGCCAGCAGCTTAACAAGGGCCGAAAAACTGTTTTTT. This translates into CASSLTRAEKLFF. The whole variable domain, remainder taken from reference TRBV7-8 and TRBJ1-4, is GAGVSQSPRYKVAKRGQDVALRCDPISGHVSLFWYQQALGQGPEFLTYFQNEAQLDKSGLPSDRFFAERPEGSVSTLKIQRTQQEDSAVYLCASSLTRAEKLFFGSGTQLSVL.

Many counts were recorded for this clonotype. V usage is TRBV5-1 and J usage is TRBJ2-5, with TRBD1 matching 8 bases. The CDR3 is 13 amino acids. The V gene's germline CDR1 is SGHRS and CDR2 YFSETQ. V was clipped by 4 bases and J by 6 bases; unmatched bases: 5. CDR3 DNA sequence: TGCGCCAGCAGCCCTGGGACAGGAAAGACCCAGTACTTC. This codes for CASSPGTGKTQYF.

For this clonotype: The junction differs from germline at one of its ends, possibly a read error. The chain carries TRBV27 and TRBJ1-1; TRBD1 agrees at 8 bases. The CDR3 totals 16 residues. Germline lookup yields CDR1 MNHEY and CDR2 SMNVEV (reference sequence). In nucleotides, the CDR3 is TGTGCCAGCGGTTTCTCGGCAGGGGGCGTGAGGACTGAAGCTTTCTTT. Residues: CASGFSAGGVRTEAFF.

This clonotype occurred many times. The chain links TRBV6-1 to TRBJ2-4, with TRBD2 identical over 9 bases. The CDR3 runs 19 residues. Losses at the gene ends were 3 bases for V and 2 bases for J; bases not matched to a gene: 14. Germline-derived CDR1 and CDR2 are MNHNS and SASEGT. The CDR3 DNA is TGTGCCAGCAGTGAGGGGGTTTACGAGCGGGAGGCCTCCAAAAACATTCAGTACTTC. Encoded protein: CASSEGVYEREASKNIQYF.

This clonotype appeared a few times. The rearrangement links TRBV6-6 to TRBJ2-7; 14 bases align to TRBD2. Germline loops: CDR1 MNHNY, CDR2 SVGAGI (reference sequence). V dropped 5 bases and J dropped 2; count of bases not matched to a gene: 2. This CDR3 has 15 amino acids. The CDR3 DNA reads TGTGCCAGCAGTCCGACTAGCGGGAGGGCCTACGAGCAGTACTTC. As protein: CASSPTSGRAYEQYF.

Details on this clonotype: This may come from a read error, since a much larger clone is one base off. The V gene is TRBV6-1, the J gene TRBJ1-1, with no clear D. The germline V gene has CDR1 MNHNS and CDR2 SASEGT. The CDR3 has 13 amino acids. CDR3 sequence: CASSEGEYAEAYF. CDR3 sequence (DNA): TGTGCCAGCAGTGAAGGAGAATATGCTGAAGCTTACTTT.

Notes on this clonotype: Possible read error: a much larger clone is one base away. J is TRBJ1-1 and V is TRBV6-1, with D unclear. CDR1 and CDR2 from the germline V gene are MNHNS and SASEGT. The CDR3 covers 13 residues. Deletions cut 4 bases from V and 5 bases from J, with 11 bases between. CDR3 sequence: CASSGALWTEAFF. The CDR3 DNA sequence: TGTGCCAGCAGTGGAGCGCTATGGACTGAAGCTTTCTTT.

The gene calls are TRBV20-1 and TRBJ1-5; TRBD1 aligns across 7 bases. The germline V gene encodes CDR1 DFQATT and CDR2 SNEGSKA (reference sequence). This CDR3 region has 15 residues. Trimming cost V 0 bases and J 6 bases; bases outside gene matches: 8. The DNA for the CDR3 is TGCAGTGCTAGAGATTGGGGACAGAAGTTTCAGCCCCAGCATTTT. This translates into CSARDWGQKFQPQHF.

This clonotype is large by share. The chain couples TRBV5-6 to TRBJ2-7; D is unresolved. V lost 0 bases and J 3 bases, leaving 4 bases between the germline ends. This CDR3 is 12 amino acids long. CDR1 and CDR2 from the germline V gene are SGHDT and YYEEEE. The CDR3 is CASSLELYEQYF. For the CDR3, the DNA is TGTGCCAGCAGCTTGGAACTCTACGAGCAGTACTTC.

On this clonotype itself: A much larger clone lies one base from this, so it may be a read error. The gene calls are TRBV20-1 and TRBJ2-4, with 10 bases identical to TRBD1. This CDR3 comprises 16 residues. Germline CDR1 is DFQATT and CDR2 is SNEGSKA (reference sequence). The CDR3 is CSAPHLTGGPKNTQYF. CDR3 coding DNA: TGCAGTGCTCCTCACTTGACAGGGGGCCCCAAAAACACTCAGTACTTC.